This T cell receptor (beta chain) was documented in a study of T cell repertoires in cytomegalovirus infection (dated by TCRdb to between 2018 and 2020). Turning to the overall study: Peptide stimulations targeted recently identified HLA-C-restricted CMV epitopes, whose presentation resists viral immunomodulation, together with well-studied HLA-B-restricted epitopes. The HLA type of each donor mattered for the analysis, because public TCR beta signatures pointed to carriage of CMV infection along with the matching HLA type.

TCRdb records Illumina HiSeq 1500 as the sequencer. TCRdb's own reprocessing of the public reads used fastp at Q25 and MiXCR and kept productive beta chains. Each entry merges the rows of one CDR3 protein and shows their most common DNA and genes. The sample table lists about 830,000 distinct CDR3 sequences, about 33% of them with a count of one. Approximately 13% of the sample is taken by the ten largest. In the germline V gene, CDR1 corresponds to SGHDT and CDR2 to YYEEEE. The CDR3 runs 17 amino acids, cysteine and phenylalanine included. CDR3 DNA only is kept here, 51 bases in frame from base 1. The V and J ends are trimmed by 0 bases and 2 bases, leaving 17 bases between them. Concerning this clonotype: What antigen it recognizes has not been identified. One base away there is no much larger clone; base qualities are not given.

This specimen's treatment or condition label, per the study, means: in vitro stimulation with specific CMV peptide epitopes to enrich CMV-specific T cells. The paper as a whole reports these results and caveats: The ex vivo response was dominated by HLA-C-restricted CMV-specific TCR beta clonotypes, and the single most frequent clonotype in two of eight donors was supplied by these HLA-C-restricted clonotypes. Cumulative frequency of public TCR beta family members discriminated carriers of CMV infection plus the relevant HLA type in this cohort and an independent approximately 350-donor cohort.

The chain links TRBV5-6 with TRBJ1-1, with the D gene call left open. This sample comprised cultured CD8+ T cells from PBMCs, obtained from culture after CMV antigen stimulation. This receptor was taken from a human donor in good health (CMV status not recorded). Some clones in this sample may be carry-over from other donors' samples. The DNA reads as follows: TGTGCCAGCAGCTTGGACTCCTACAGCAGCAATAACACTGAAGCTTTCTTT. It codes for CASSLDSYSSNNTEAFF.